This T cell receptor beta chain is from a study of cytomegalovirus exposure and HLA in healthy donors. General study points: The study found most TCR sequences rare, yet found some public TCRs in many donors. Reported results showed that the classifier diagnosed cytomegalovirus status with high specificity and sensitivity. Within the data, a cluster of highly shared sequence variants was likely a sequencing artifact.

It was with 60 Vbeta and 13 Jbeta primers that the PCR ran. Generated by immunoSEQ multiplex PCR, the TCRdb table keeps only in-frame clones and is missing some. The sample consists of 40,000 to 45,000 clones, roughly half of them appearing once. Germline V CDR1 and CDR2: MGHRA, YSYEKL. Trimming cost V 1 base and J 8 bases; bases outside gene matches: 1. The CDR3 contains 12 residues. The table lists this clone with many counts. Its antigen remains unidentified. The sequencing input was PBMCs. The chain has TRBV4-1 and TRBJ2-7, with TRBD1 identical over 8 bases. The source of this sequence is a man aged 60 to 75 in good health and CMV-seronegative. CDR3 loop: CASSQAGGQQYF. The CDR3 DNA reads TGCGCCAGCAGCCAAGCAGGGGGCCAGCAGTACTTC.